This T cell receptor (beta chain) was recorded in a study of beta chain features in type 1 diabetes. This clone was seen a handful of times. Its antigen is unidentified. Germline CDR1 is MDHEN and CDR2 is SYDVKM. The CDR3 is 12 amino acids. The V end was cut by 4 bases, the J end by 13 bases, with 11 bases between. Every isolated RNA sample was fully reverse transcribed, so sequencing captured expressed TCRB transcripts. Here immunoSEQ multiplex PCR was the method, and the copy in TCRdb shows in-frame clones only, minus some. This table has hundreds of thousands of clones, around 15% appearing once. Findings and limits, study-wide: Patients with Type 1 diabetes showed moderately but significantly shorter TCRB CDR3s in all four CD4+ subsets. Patients with type 1 diabetes showed fewer VDJ junction insertions and more deletions.

It was one heparinised blood draw, averaging about 116 mL, that each donor gave. Isolation of CD4+ naive, central memory, regulatory and stem cell-like memory cells was achieved by sorting via CD45RO/CCR7/CD25/CD127/CD95/CD27. Populations obtained by sorting all exceeded 95% purity. Sequenced material: naive CD4+ T cells from blood. The origin of this receptor is a man aged 18 to 35 with type 1 diabetes. The rearrangement joins TRBV28 to TRBJ1-6; unclear D gene. The CDR3 bases are TGTGCCAGCAGTTCGCAGAATAGGCCCCTCCACTTT. This translates into CASSSQNRPLHF. The variable domain in full, with the rest retrieved from reference TRBV28 and TRBJ1-6, is DVKVTQSSRYLVKRTGEKVFLECVQDMDHENMFWYRQDPGLGLRLIYFSYDVKMKEKGDIPEGYSVSREKKERFSLILESASTNQTSMYLCASSSQNRPLHFGNGTRLTVT.